This T cell receptor beta chain was obtained from a study of CD8 T cells in ankylosing spondylitis. Study observations and caveats: The authors reported significant enrichment of disease-linked clones in matched ankylosing spondylitis synovial fluid. A motif in TCR beta, a set of about eight highly homologous variants, appeared characteristic of ankylosing spondylitis blood. CD8+ by phenotype, disease-linked clones were relatively rare in peripheral blood.

Many counts were recorded for this clonotype. Its antigen is unknown. For TCR beta, libraries came from quantitative 5'-RACE with molecular barcodes. In TCRdb, the 5' RACE reads were re-called with MiXCR into one record per CDR3 protein. The data hold about 39,000 distinct CDR3 sequences, with 10% observed a single time. Germline CDR1 and CDR2: SGHTA and FQGNSA. Trimming stripped 6 bases from V and 1 base from J, with 10 bases between. The CDR3 runs to 15 residues. The chain has TRBV7-2 and TRBJ2-6; no firm D call. The source is a male donor with ankylosing spondylitis or in good health (not recorded which). Sequencing was done on a sample of blood, either unsorted or a sorted T cell fraction (not recorded which). The CDR3 nucleotides are TGTGCCAGCAGTACCCCGACTTCTGGGGCCAACGTCCTGACTTTC. The encoded protein is CASSTPTSGANVLTF.